This TCR beta chain was profiled in a study of CD8 T cells in ankylosing spondylitis. Findings and limits, study-wide: Characteristic of ankylosing spondylitis blood, it appeared, was a TCR beta motif comprising roughly 8 highly homologous variants. Clones linked to disease were reported to show significant enrichment in matched ankylosing spondylitis synovial fluid.

This clonotype came up many times. The target antigen is unknown. V shed 4 bases and J 4 bases; nucleotides not matched to a gene: 6. The CDR3 extends over 14 amino acids. TCRdb reprocessed the 5' RACE reads via MiXCR and lists one record per CDR3 protein. The sample shows about 540,000 distinct CDR3 sequences, 9.5% to 15% of them seen only once. The sequence derives from a male donor with ankylosing spondylitis. J is TRBJ1-2 and V is TRBV12-3 or TRBV12-4; 7 bases align to TRBD1. Sequencing was done on a sample of blood, either unsorted or a sorted T cell fraction (not recorded which). The chain's CDR3 is CASSSTGTVYGYTF. DNA of the CDR3: TGTGCCAGCAGTTCCACCGGGACAGTCTATGGCTACACCTTC.